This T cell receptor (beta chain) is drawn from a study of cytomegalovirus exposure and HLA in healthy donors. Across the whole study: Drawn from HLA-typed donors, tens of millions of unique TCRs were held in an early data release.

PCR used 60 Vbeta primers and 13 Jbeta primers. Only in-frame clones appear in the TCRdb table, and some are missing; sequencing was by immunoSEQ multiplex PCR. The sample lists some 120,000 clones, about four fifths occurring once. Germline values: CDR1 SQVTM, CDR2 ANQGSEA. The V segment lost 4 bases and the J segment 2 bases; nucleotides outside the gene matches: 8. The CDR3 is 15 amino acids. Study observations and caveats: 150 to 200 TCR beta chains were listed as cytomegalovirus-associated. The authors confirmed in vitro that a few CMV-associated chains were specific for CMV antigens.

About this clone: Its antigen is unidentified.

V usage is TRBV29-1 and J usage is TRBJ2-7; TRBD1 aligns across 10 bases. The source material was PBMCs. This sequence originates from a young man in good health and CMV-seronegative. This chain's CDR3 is CSVGNGDRGTYEQYF. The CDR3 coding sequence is TGCAGCGTTGGCAATGGGGACAGGGGAACCTACGAGCAGTACTTC.